Shown below are 26 T cell receptor beta chains from a single sample sequenced in a study of blood T cell repertoires in COVID-19. Method: immunoSEQ multiplex PCR; TCRdb's copy keeps in-frame clones and lacks some. Among over 200,000 clones listed, around nine tenths were seen once. The source material was peripheral blood. The receptors stem from a man aged 60-69 years with COVID-19, enrolled during active disease.

The V gene is TRBV10-2, the J gene TRBJ2-6, with D tentatively TRBD1 (5 bases). Germline CDR1 reads WSHSY; CDR2 reads SAAADI. V was pared by 5 bases and J by 0 bases, with 14 bases between. The CDR3 extends over 17 amino acids. The CDR3 loop reads CASSRQGLGSGANVLTF. CDR3 sequence (DNA): TGCGCCAGCAGTAGGCAGGGTCTTGGCTCTGGGGCCAACGTCCTGACTTTC.

The chain has TRBV3-1 (or the pseudogene TRBV3-2) and TRBJ2-2; TRBD2 might be the D (5 bases). This CDR3 contains 15 residues. V lost 4 bases and J lost 5, with 14 bases in between. The V gene's germline CDR1 is LGHDT and CDR2 YNNKEL (reference sequence). The DNA for the CDR3 is TGTGCCAGCAGCCCTACGGAACTAGTGACCGGGGAGCTGTTTTTT. This gives the protein CASSPTELVTGELFF.

The V gene is TRBV3-1 (or the pseudogene TRBV3-2), the J gene TRBJ1-5; TRBD1 might be the D (5 bases). Germline V lookup: CDR1 LGHDT, CDR2 YNNKEL (reference sequence). The CDR3 runs 16 residues. Trimming removed 3 bases from V and 0 bases from J, with 12 bases in between. CDR3 protein: CASSHSAGHSNQPQHF. DNA of the CDR3: TGTGCCAGCAGCCATTCGGCCGGACATAGCAATCAGCCCCAGCATTTT.

As concerns this clone: Other DNA sequences of this sample code for an identical CDR3. The V gene is TRBV9, the J gene TRBJ1-3; 7 nucleotides line up with TRBD1. The CDR3 loop spans 14 amino acids. J lost 4 bases, V lost 3 bases, and 4 bases had no gene match. From germline, CDR1 is SGDLS and CDR2 YYNGEE. The CDR3 DNA sequence: TGTGCCAGCAGCGCGACAGGGTCGGGAAACACCATATATTTT. It is translated as CASSATGSGNTIYF.

In DNA, the CDR3 is TGTGCCAGCAGCCCTTTTCATTCCGGTGGTGGCTACACCTTC. This gives the protein CASSPFHSGGGYTF. The chain joins TRBV9 to TRBJ1-2; D is ambiguous. Trimming left V 4 bases short and J 7 bases short, with 17 bases between. The CDR3 extends over 14 amino acids. Germline V gives CDR1 SGDLS, CDR2 YYNGEE.

The J gene is TRBJ2-3, the V gene TRBV7-2; 11 bases line up with TRBD2. Germline V gene lookup returns CDR1 SGHTA and CDR2 FQGNSA. The J segment lost 6 bases and the V segment lost 5 bases, leaving 4 bases of the junction unmatched. This CDR3 region has 14 residues. CDR3 nucleotide sequence: TGTGCCAGCAGCCCTAGCGGGGGGAGGGATACGCAGTATTTT. It codes for CASSPSGGRDTQYF.

This chain joins TRBV7-2 and TRBJ1-5; maybe TRBD1 (6 bases). V lost 5 bases and J lost 12, with 14 bases in between. Germline-derived CDR1 and CDR2 are SGHTA and FQGNSA. The CDR3 spans 12 residues. The CDR3 sequence: CASSPQGTVQHF. As DNA, the CDR3 is TGTGCCAGCAGCCCACAGGGTACGGTCCAGCATTTT.

V and J are TRBV19 and TRBJ2-1; tentative D call: TRBD2 (5 bases). The CDR3 has 14 amino acids. Germline CDR1 is LNHDA and CDR2 is SQIVND (reference sequence). V lost 5 bases and J 3 bases, leaving 11 bases between the germline ends. CDR3 in DNA: TGTGCCAGTAGTCTCCTAGCCAACTACAATGAGCAGTTCTTC. This translates into CASSLLANYNEQFF.

This sequence joins TRBV19 and TRBJ1-1, with TRBD1 identical over 7 bases. The germline V gene encodes CDR1 LNHDA and CDR2 SQIVND (reference sequence). The CDR3 length is 15 residues. Losses at the gene ends were 2 bases for V and 0 bases for J; bases not matched to a gene: 3. This chain's CDR3 is CASSISTGMNTEAFF. In DNA, the CDR3 is TGTGCCAGTAGTATATCGACAGGGATGAACACTGAAGCTTTCTTT.

The J gene is TRBJ2-1, the V gene TRBV10-3, with 11 nucleotides matching TRBD2. The germline V gene has CDR1 ENHRY and CDR2 SYGVKD. V gave up 0 bases and J gave up 8 bases; unmatched junction bases: 6. This CDR3 is built from 16 residues. CDR3 residues: CAISESTSGDRDEQFF. As DNA, the CDR3 is TGTGCCATCAGTGAGTCGACTAGCGGGGATAGGGATGAGCAGTTCTTC.

This clone showed up just once. The chain uses TRBV4-3 and TRBJ2-1, with D tentatively TRBD2 (6 bases). This CDR3 spans 16 amino acids. Germline loops: CDR1 LGHNA, CDR2 YSLEER. Trimming shortened V by 0 bases and J by 7 bases, and 16 bases separated the two germline ends. For the CDR3, the DNA is TGCGCCAGCAGCCAAGATAGGAGGGACGACCGGAATGAGCAGTTCTTC. This encodes CASSQDRRDDRNEQFF.

The V call is TRBV20-1, the J call TRBJ2-1; no reliable D call. V lost 7 bases, J lost 5 bases, and 9 bases lay in between. CDR1 is DFQATT, CDR2 SNEGSKA, per germline (reference sequence). The CDR3 runs to 11 residues. CDR3 loop: CSVPEHNEQFF. As DNA, the CDR3 is TGCAGTGTCCCTGAGCACAATGAGCAGTTCTTC.

The CDR3 DNA reads as TGTGCCTCCACTCCCCAGGGATTGAGAGGAAACACCATATATTTT. Encoded protein: CASTPQGLRGNTIYF. V is TRBV30 and J is TRBJ1-3; weak D call: TRBD1 (5 bases). Germline-derived CDR1 and CDR2 are GTSNPN and SVGIG (reference sequence). The V and J ends lost 7 bases and 4 bases respectively, with 20 bases between them. This CDR3 comprises 15 residues.

V usage is TRBV27 and J usage is TRBJ1-5; the D gene is possibly TRBD1 (6 bases). The V end was cut by 0 bases, the J end by 5 bases, with 11 bases between. The CDR3 is made up of 15 amino acids. Germline V CDR1 and CDR2: MNHEY, SMNVEV (reference sequence). As DNA, the CDR3 is TGTGCCAGCAGTTTATCCGGCCAGGGGCATCAGCCCCAGCATTTT. Translation gives CASSLSGQGHQPQHF.

V is TRBV5-1 and J is TRBJ1-5, with unresolved D. V lost 0 bases to trimming and J lost 1 base, with 8 bases between them. Germline values: CDR1 SGHRS, CDR2 YFSETQ. The CDR3 contains 15 residues. CDR3 DNA sequence: TGCGCCAGCAGCTTGGGATCCCAGAGCAATCAGCCCCAGCATTTT. Translated: CASSLGSQSNQPQHF.

The J gene is TRBJ2-3, the V gene TRBV11-1; 8 bases map to TRBD2. Germline CDR1 reads SGHAT; CDR2 reads FQDESV (reference sequence). Germline trimming cut 2 bases from V and 1 base from J; bases unmatched to any gene: 5. CDR3 length equals 16 residues. The DNA of the CDR3 is TGTGCCAGCAGCTTAATCGGGGGGGGACGCACAGATACGCAGTATTTT. Translation: CASSLIGGGRTDTQYF. Full variable domain (outside the CDR3, taken from reference TRBV11-1 and TRBJ2-3): EAEVAQSPRYKITEKSQAVAFWCDPISGHATLYWYRQILGQGPELLVQFQDESVVDDSQLPKDRFSAERLKGVDSTLKIQPAELGDSAMYLCASSLIGGGRTDTQYFGPGTRLTVL.

V usage is TRBV12-5 and J usage is TRBJ2-3; 11 bases map to TRBD1. Trimming at V came to 6 bases and at J to 7 bases, leaving 9 bases not matched to a gene. The CDR3 totals 15 residues. Germline V CDR1 and CDR2: LGHNT, FRNRAP. This CDR3 is CASGTGQGGTNTQYF. DNA of the CDR3: TGTGCTAGTGGGACGGGACAGGGGGGGACCAATACGCAGTATTTT.

The chain carries TRBV27 and TRBJ1-1; TRBD1 matches at 8 bases. CDR1 is MNHEY and CDR2 is SMNVEV in the germline V gene (reference sequence). J was trimmed by 1 base and V by 7 bases; bases with no gene match: 8. CDR3 length equals 15 residues. Here the CDR3 DNA reads TGTGCCAGCATCCCCTGGGACAGGAGGAACACTGAAGCTTTCTTT. Amino acids: CASIPWDRRNTEAFF.

This chain connects TRBV5-1 to TRBJ1-1, with 10 bases fitting TRBD1. This CDR3 is 17 amino acids long. V lost 0 bases and J lost 0; bases outside the gene matches: 5. CDR1 is SGHRS and CDR2 is YFSETQ in the germline V gene. The CDR3 here is CASSLGDRGAMNTEAFF. CDR3 DNA sequence: TGCGCCAGCAGCTTGGGGGACAGGGGTGCCATGAACACTGAAGCTTTCTTT.

This chain connects TRBV5-5 to TRBJ1-4; a weak D match, TRBD1 (6 bases). Trimming removed 6 bases at V and 3 bases at J, with 15 bases between. The CDR3 runs 15 residues. In germline, CDR1 is SGHKS, CDR2 YYEKEE (reference sequence). CDR3 nucleotide sequence: TGTGCCAGCACCCTTCAGGGGCAGGCTAATGAAAAACTGTTTTTT. This translates into CASTLQGQANEKLFF.

V gene TRBV29-1 combines with J gene TRBJ2-7; D remains ambiguous. CDR1 and CDR2 (germline): SQVTM, ANQGSEA. The CDR3 sequence is 11 residues long. With 6 bases removed from V and 0 bases from J, the gap between germline ends came to 6 bases. Here the CDR3 reads CSVTDSYEQYF. The CDR3 DNA reads TGCAGCGTGACTGACTCCTACGAGCAGTACTTC.

This clone was found a few times. The chain carries TRBV29-1 and TRBJ1-1; TRBD1 aligns across 8 bases. From germline, CDR1 is SQVTM and CDR2 ANQGSEA. V gave up 7 bases and J gave up 7 bases; unmatched junction bases: 11. The CDR3 runs 13 residues. The CDR3 loop reads CSAEGQVRLEAFF. The CDR3 DNA reads as TGCAGCGCGGAGGGACAGGTGAGACTTGAAGCTTTCTTT.

The chain employs TRBV7-3 and TRBJ2-3; TRBD2 matches 8 bases. After removal of 2 bases from V and 2 bases from J, the junction contained 6 bases not matched to a gene. Germline V gene lookup returns CDR1 SGHTA and CDR2 FQGTGA. The CDR3 extends over 16 amino acids. This CDR3 is CASSLQAGVSTDTQYF. CDR3 nucleotides: TGTGCCAGCAGCTTACAAGCGGGGGTCTCCACAGATACGCAGTATTTT.

This CDR3 reads CASSQQGGGVYGYTF. The CDR3 DNA is TGTGCCAGCAGTCAACAGGGTGGAGGGGTATACGGCTACACCTTC. The chain carries TRBV3-1 (or the pseudogene TRBV3-2) and TRBJ1-2, with a tentative D call TRBD1 (6 bases). Between the trimmed V and J ends, which lost 6 bases and 8 bases, there was a span of 22 bases. CDR3 length: 15 residues. Germline CDR1 and CDR2: LGHDT and YNNKEL (reference sequence).

CDR3 sequence: CASSLRSSGGPYNEQFF. The CDR3 DNA reads as TGCGCCAGCAGCTTGAGGTCTAGCGGGGGTCCATACAATGAGCAGTTCTTC. The V and J genes are TRBV5-1 and TRBJ2-1, with 10 bases fitting TRBD2. This CDR3 comprises 17 residues. With 1 base clipped from V and 4 bases from J, the junction kept 8 bases outside the gene matches. CDR1 is SGHRS and CDR2 is YFSETQ in the germline V gene.

This sequence joins TRBV28 and TRBJ1-5, with 7 bases that match TRBD1. Germline values: CDR1 MDHEN, CDR2 SYDVKM. This CDR3 contains 13 residues. Unmatched junction bases numbered 0, after V lost 2 bases and J lost 5 bases. CDR3 in amino acids: CASSLDRDQPQHF. In nucleotides, the CDR3 is TGTGCCAGCAGTTTAGACAGGGATCAGCCCCAGCATTTT.